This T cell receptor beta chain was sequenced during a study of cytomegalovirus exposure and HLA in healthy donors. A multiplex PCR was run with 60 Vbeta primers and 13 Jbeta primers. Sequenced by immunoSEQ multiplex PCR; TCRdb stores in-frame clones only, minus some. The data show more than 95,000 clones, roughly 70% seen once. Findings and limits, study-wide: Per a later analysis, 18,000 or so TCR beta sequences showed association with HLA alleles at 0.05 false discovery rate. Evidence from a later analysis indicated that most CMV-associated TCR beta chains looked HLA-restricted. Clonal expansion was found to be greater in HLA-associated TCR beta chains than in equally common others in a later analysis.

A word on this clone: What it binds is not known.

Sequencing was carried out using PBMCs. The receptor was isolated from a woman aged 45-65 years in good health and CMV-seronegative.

The DNA of the CDR3 is TGTGCCAGCAGCGTGGGGGCGGGGGGGTCCTCCTACGAGCAGTACTTC. This encodes CASSVGAGGSSYEQYF. The chain has TRBV5-6 and TRBJ2-7; TRBD2 agrees at 9 bases. The CDR3 runs to 16 residues. V dropped 4 bases and J dropped 0; count of bases not matched to a gene: 8. The germline gives CDR1 SGHDT, CDR2 YYEEEE.